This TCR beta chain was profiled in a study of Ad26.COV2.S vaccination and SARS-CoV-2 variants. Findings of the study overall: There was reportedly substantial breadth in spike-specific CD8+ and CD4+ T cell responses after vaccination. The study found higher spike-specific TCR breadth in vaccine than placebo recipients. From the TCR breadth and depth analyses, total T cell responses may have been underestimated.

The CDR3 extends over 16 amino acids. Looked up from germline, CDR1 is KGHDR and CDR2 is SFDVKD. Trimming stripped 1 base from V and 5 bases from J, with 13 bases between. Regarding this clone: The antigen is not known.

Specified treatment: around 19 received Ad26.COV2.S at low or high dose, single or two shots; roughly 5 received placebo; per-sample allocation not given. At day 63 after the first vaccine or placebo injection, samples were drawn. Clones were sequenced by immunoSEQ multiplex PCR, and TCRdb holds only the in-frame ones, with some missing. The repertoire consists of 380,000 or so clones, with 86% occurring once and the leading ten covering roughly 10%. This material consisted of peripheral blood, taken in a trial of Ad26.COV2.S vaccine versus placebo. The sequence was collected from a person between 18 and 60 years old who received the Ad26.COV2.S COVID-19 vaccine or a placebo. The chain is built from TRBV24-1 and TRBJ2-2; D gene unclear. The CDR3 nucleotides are TGTGCCACCAGTGATTTCCCCTCCGGATCAACCGGGGAGCTGTTTTTT. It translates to CATSDFPSGSTGELFF.